These 6 T cell receptor beta chains share one sample of origin, sequenced in a study of blood T cell repertoires in COVID-19. Produced via immunoSEQ multiplex PCR; TCRdb's table is partial and in-frame only. The data contain 200,000 to 250,000 clones, around 89% of them seen just once; the ten biggest clones take up about 4.8%. The sample was peripheral blood. These receptors were taken from a woman aged 40 to 49 with acute or convalescent COVID-19.

V is TRBV2 and J is TRBJ1-2; the match to TRBD1 covers 8 bases. The junction had 11 bases not matched to a gene; V was cut back by 7 bases and J by 4 bases. Germline V gene lookup returns CDR1 SNHLY and CDR2 FYNNEI. CDR3 size: 15 residues. DNA for the CDR3: TGTGCCAGCAACCCCCCAGGACAGGGACCCTATGGCTACACCTTC. Residues: CASNPPGQGPYGYTF.

This rearrangement joins TRBV12-5 to TRBJ1-5, with 9 bases that match TRBD1. The germline V gene encodes CDR1 LGHNT and CDR2 FRNRAP. This CDR3 region has 14 residues. J was trimmed by 7 bases and V by 6 bases; bases with no gene match: 7. The CDR3 nucleotides read TGTGCTAGTGGCGATGACAGGGGGGTACAGCCCCAGCATTTT. This sequence encodes CASGDDRGVQPQHF.

The chain recombines TRBV27 with TRBJ1-6; D may be TRBD1 (6 bases). CDR3 length: 16 amino acids. Between the trimmed V and J ends, which lost 5 bases and 4 bases, there was a span of 15 bases. CDR1 MNHEY and CDR2 SMNVEV come from the germline V gene (reference sequence). The CDR3 spells CASSTRRTDYNSPLHF. DNA for the CDR3: TGTGCCAGCAGTACGAGACGGACAGATTATAATTCACCCCTCCACTTT.

The gene calls are TRBV2 and TRBJ1-2; D unclear. Germline V gives CDR1 SNHLY, CDR2 FYNNEI. V lost 3 bases to trimming and J lost 2 bases, with 7 bases between them. This CDR3 spans 13 amino acids. The CDR3 loop is CASSDTGNYGYTF. The CDR3 bases are TGTGCCAGCAGTGACACGGGGAACTATGGCTACACCTTC.

V and J are TRBV27 and TRBJ1-2; possible D gene TRBD1, 6 bases. CDR1 and CDR2 from the germline V gene are MNHEY and SMNVEV (reference sequence). V shed 2 bases and J shed 4 bases, with 14 bases lying between them. This CDR3 is 15 amino acids long. The CDR3 DNA reads TGTGCCAGCAGTTTAGAGTTCAGGGGCTTCTATGGCTACACCTTC. It encodes CASSLEFRGFYGYTF.

The CDR3 bases are TGTGCCAGCAGCCTTTCCGGGACAGGAGGAAATCAGCCCCAGCATTTT. Translation gives CASSLSGTGGNQPQHF. The chain has TRBV7-8 and TRBJ1-5; 8 positions agree with TRBD1. This CDR3 spans 16 amino acids. Trimming removed 5 bases from V and 4 bases from J; junction bases left unmatched: 10. Germline CDR1 reads SGHVS; CDR2 reads FQNEAQ.